These 21 T cell receptor beta chains were all obtained from the same sample, sequenced in a study of blood T cell repertoires in COVID-19. Clones were read by immunoSEQ multiplex PCR, and TCRdb kept only the in-frame ones, dropping some. The sample carries about 180,000 clones, roughly 88% recorded once. Source material: peripheral blood. The receptors were sampled from a woman aged 25 to 45 with acute or convalescent COVID-19.

This rearrangement joins TRBV7-6 to TRBJ1-3; D is undetermined. The CDR3 has 15 residues. Germline V gene lookup returns CDR1 SGHVS and CDR2 FNYEAQ. With 2 bases removed from V and 4 bases from J, the gap between germline ends came to 12 bases. CDR3: CASSLNHGVGNTIYF. As DNA, the CDR3 is TGTGCCAGCAGCTTAAATCACGGAGTGGGAAACACCATATATTTT.

The chain joins TRBV29-1 to TRBJ2-5, with D maybe TRBD1 (6 bases). Germline-derived CDR1 and CDR2 are SQVTM and ANQGSEA. The V gene lost 1 base and the J gene lost 5 bases, with 11 bases spanning the gap. The CDR3 covers 13 residues. In nucleotides, the CDR3 is TGCAGCGTTGAAGGGGGGCTAGGGGAGACCCAGTACTTC. Translated, it gives CSVEGGLGETQYF.

The genes are TRBV9 and TRBJ2-5, with D possibly TRBD2 on 5 matching bases. Trimming took 2 bases from V and 1 from J, leaving 9 bases between them. The germline CDR1 and CDR2 sequences are SGDLS and YYNGEE. There are 14 residues in the CDR3. The CDR3 is CASSVSGVQETQYF. The CDR3 region has the DNA TGTGCCAGCAGCGTGTCCGGGGTCCAAGAGACCCAGTACTTC.

The chain has TRBV18 and TRBJ2-1; the match to TRBD2 covers 11 bases. Germline CDR1 is KGHSH and CDR2 is LQKENI. After removal of 6 bases from V and 3 bases from J, the junction contained 7 bases not matched to a gene. The CDR3 contains 16 residues. The CDR3 DNA is TGTGCCAGCTCCTCCCGGGGGACTAGCGGCTACAATGAGCAGTTCTTC. Translation: CASSSRGTSGYNEQFF. The whole variable domain, filled in from reference TRBV18 and TRBJ2-1, reads NAGVMQNPRHLVRRRGQEARLRCSPMKGHSHVYWYRQLPEEGLKFMVYLQKENIIDESGMPKERFSAEFPKEGPSILRIQQVVRGDSAAYFCASSSRGTSGYNEQFFGPGTRLTVL.

The chain is built from TRBV24-1 and TRBJ2-1; tentatively, D is TRBD1 (8 bases). The V end lost 4 bases, the J end lost 8 bases, and 14 bases lay between the germline ends. The CDR3 sequence is 14 residues long. From germline, CDR1 is KGHDR and CDR2 SFDVKD. CDR3 region: CATSERTGGDEQFF. For the CDR3, the DNA is TGTGCCACCAGTGAACGAACAGGGGGGGATGAGCAGTTCTTC.

V gene TRBV27 combines with J gene TRBJ2-1, with 8 bases matching TRBD2. CDR1 MNHEY and CDR2 SMNVEV come from the germline V gene (reference sequence). V gave up 4 bases and J gave up 5 bases; unmatched junction bases: 7. The CDR3 has 15 residues. The CDR3 DNA is TGTGCCAGCAGTTCCGCGGGACTAGGGAACAATGAGCAGTTCTTC. This gives the protein CASSSAGLGNNEQFF.

The V and J genes are TRBV5-1 and TRBJ2-7; 8 nucleotides align to TRBD2. The J segment lost 3 bases and the V segment lost 3 bases, leaving 2 bases of the junction unmatched. The CDR3 has 13 residues. Germline CDR1 is SGHRS and CDR2 is YFSETQ. The CDR3 is CASSSGLDYEQYF. The CDR3, as DNA: TGCGCCAGCAGCTCGGGACTAGACTACGAGCAGTACTTC.

This chain uses TRBV14 with TRBJ2-7, with D perhaps TRBD2 (5 bases). Germline CDR1 SGHDN, CDR2 FVKESK. The ends were cut back, 4 bases at V and 1 base at J, with 11 bases in the middle. The CDR3 is 14 residues long. CDR3 region: CASSLRVGSYEQYF. CDR3 nucleotides: TGTGCCAGCAGCCTGCGGGTGGGGTCCTACGAGCAGTACTTC. The full variable domain, its missing parts supplied by reference TRBV14 and TRBJ2-7, is EAGVTQFPSHSVIEKGQTVTLRCDPISGHDNLYWYRRVMGKEIKFLLHFVKESKQDESGMPNNRFLAERTGGTYSTLKVQPAELEDSGVYFCASSLRVGSYEQYFGPGTRLTVT.

The V gene is TRBV25-1, the J gene TRBJ1-4; no clear D. The CDR3 sequence is 14 residues long. The V gene's germline CDR1 is MGHDK and CDR2 SYGVNS. V was cut by 6 bases and J by 3 bases, with 11 bases left in between. The CDR3 is CASRSTSANEKLFF. CDR3 DNA sequence: TGTGCCAGCAGATCTACGTCCGCTAATGAAAAACTGTTTTTT.

This chain connects TRBV20-1 to TRBJ2-7; possible D gene TRBD2, 6 bases. The CDR3 totals 11 residues. Germline CDR1 DFQATT, CDR2 SNEGSKA (reference sequence). V lost 6 bases to trimming and J lost 6 bases, with 12 bases between them. CDR3 DNA sequence: TGCAGTGCCCGGAGGGCACCCGAGCAGTACTTC. It codes for CSARRAPEQYF.

The chain couples TRBV12-5 to TRBJ2-3; maybe TRBD1 (6 bases). V lost 5 bases and J 4 bases, leaving 13 bases between the germline ends. CDR3 length: 14 residues. Germline CDR1 and CDR2: LGHNT and FRNRAP. The CDR3 DNA sequence: TGTGCTAGTGGTCCGGGACAAGTGGCAGATACGCAGTATTTT. Amino acids: CASGPGQVADTQYF. The whole variable domain, filled in from reference TRBV12-5 and TRBJ2-3, reads DARVTQTPRHKVTEMGQEVTMRCQPILGHNTVFWYRQTMMQGLELLAYFRNRAPLDDSGMPKDRFSAEMPDATLATLKIQPSEPRDSAVYFCASGPGQVADTQYFGPGTRLTVL.

The chain joins TRBV15 to TRBJ2-7, with a tentative D call TRBD2 (5 bases). The CDR3 length is 12 residues. Germline V lookup: CDR1 LNHNV, CDR2 YYDKDF (reference sequence). Trimming removed 0 bases from V and 9 bases from J, with 9 bases in between. The CDR3 sequence is CATSRDRAGQYF. In DNA form, the CDR3 reads TGTGCCACCAGCAGAGATAGGGCGGGGCAGTACTTC.

This chain links TRBV11-2 with TRBJ2-3, with a tentative D call TRBD1 (5 bases). The CDR3 runs to 18 residues. Germline CDR1 and CDR2: SGHAT and FQNNGV. Trimming shortened V by 5 bases and J by 0 bases, and 21 bases separated the two germline ends. The CDR3 DNA reads TGTGCCAGCAGCCCCCAACCCTCCCGGACAACTAGCACAGATACGCAGTATTTT. This encodes CASSPQPSRTTSTDTQYF.

The chain is built from TRBV15 and TRBJ2-7; TRBD2 agrees at 8 bases. Germline-derived CDR1 and CDR2 are LNHNV and YYDKDF (reference sequence). J lost 1 base, V lost 5 bases, and 7 bases had no gene match. This CDR3 has 15 amino acids. This CDR3 is CATSLTGGLSYEQYF. For the CDR3, the DNA is TGTGCCACCAGCCTAACGGGGGGGCTGTCCTACGAGCAGTACTTC.

This clone appeared a single time. V and J are TRBV5-4 and TRBJ1-4; 7 bases agree with TRBD1. Germline V gene lookup returns CDR1 SGHNT and CDR2 YYREEE (reference sequence). V lost 4 bases and J lost 4; bases outside the gene matches: 4. This CDR3 has 14 residues. CDR3 nucleotide sequence: TGTGCCAGCAGCACGGGACAGAGTAATGAAAAACTGTTTTTT. It is translated as CASSTGQSNEKLFF. Based on the CDR3 plus reference TRBV5-4 and TRBJ1-4, the full variable domain is ETGVTQSPTHLIKTRGQQVTLRCSSQSGHNTVSWYQQALGQGPQFIFQYYREEENGRGNFPPRFSGLQFPNYSSELNVNALELDDSALYLCASSTGQSNEKLFFGSGTQLSVL.

The rearrangement uses TRBV30 and TRBJ1-6; D possibly corresponds to TRBD1 (6 bases). CDR1 is GTSNPN, CDR2 SVGIG, per germline (reference sequence). The V and J ends lost 2 bases and 11 bases respectively, with 7 bases between them. The CDR3 is 11 amino acids. CDR3 protein: CAWSQGTPLHF. In DNA, the CDR3 is TGTGCCTGGAGTCAGGGGACACCCCTCCACTTT.

The CDR3 bases are TGTGCCAGCAGTCAGGGCGGGGGCGACTACAATGAGCAGTTCTTC. Translation: CASSQGGGDYNEQFF. The V call is TRBV28, the J call TRBJ2-1, with D maybe TRBD2 (7 bases). The CDR3 covers 15 residues. V shed 5 bases and J shed 3 bases, with 14 bases lying between them. In germline, CDR1 is MDHEN, CDR2 SYDVKM.

On this clone: Different DNA sequences within this sample yield the same CDR3. The V and J genes are TRBV5-1 and TRBJ1-4; D gene unclear. The V gene's germline CDR1 is SGHRS and CDR2 YFSETQ. V dropped 0 bases and J dropped 0 bases, with 3 bases sitting between them. This CDR3 comprises 14 residues. The CDR3 DNA sequence: TGCGCCAGCAGCTTGGGTACAACTAATGAAAAACTGTTTTTT. Protein: CASSLGTTNEKLFF.

The J gene is TRBJ2-7, the V gene TRBV28; D is uncertain. There are 12 residues in the CDR3. Germline assignment: CDR1 MDHEN and CDR2 SYDVKM. Trimming pared 5 bases from V and 4 bases from J, leaving 9 bases between. CDR3 coding DNA: TGTGCCAGCAGTCTGGCCAGGTACGAGCAGTACTTC. Translated, it gives CASSLARYEQYF. The full variable domain, with the rest looked up from reference TRBV28 and TRBJ2-7, is DVKVTQSSRYLVKRTGEKVFLECVQDMDHENMFWYRQDPGLGLRLIYFSYDVKMKEKGDIPEGYSVSREKKERFSLILESASTNQTSMYLCASSLARYEQYFGPGTRLTVT.

The genes are TRBV5-1 and TRBJ2-1, with 14 bases identical to TRBD2. Germline-derived CDR1 and CDR2 are SGHRS and YFSETQ. V trimming: 3 bases; J trimming: 3 bases; junction bases outside the gene matches: 2. The CDR3 is 16 residues long. The DNA for the CDR3 is TGCGCCAGCAGCTGGGGACTAGCGGGAGTCTACAATGAGCAGTTCTTC. It is translated as CASSWGLAGVYNEQFF.

The gene calls are TRBV7-2 and TRBJ2-7; TRBD1 agrees at 7 bases. Trimming took 2 bases from V and 0 from J; bases not matched to a gene: 1. The germline V gene encodes CDR1 SGHTA and CDR2 FQGNSA. The CDR3 covers 14 residues. The CDR3 DNA is TGTGCCAGCAGCTTAAGGGGGCCCTCCTACGAGCAGTACTTC. Translation gives CASSLRGPSYEQYF. Full variable domain (outside the CDR3, taken from reference TRBV7-2 and TRBJ2-7): GAGVSQSPSNKVTEKGKDVELRCDPISGHTALYWYRQSLGQGLEFLIYFQGNSAPDKSGLPSDRFSAERTGGSVSTLTIQRTQQEDSAVYLCASSLRGPSYEQYFGPGTRLTVT.